These T cell receptor beta chains were read from a single sample in a study of beta chain features in type 1 diabetes. Method: immunoSEQ multiplex PCR; TCRdb's copy keeps in-frame clones and lacks some. The table includes fewer than 300,000 clones, roughly a tenth detected once. The sequencing sample was made of naive CD4+ T cells from blood. These receptors were obtained from a man aged 30-40 years with type 1 diabetes. Both conserved end residues are part of each CDR3. D genes are given only for firm matches.

>TRBV7-9|TRBJ1-5|-
CASSLGGGSNQPQHF
>TRBV5-4|TRBJ2-5|TRBD1
CASSLGTGGSRETQYF
>TRBV6-5|TRBJ2-3|-
CASSRGDTQYF
>TRBV18|TRBJ1-5|-
CASSPGRDQPQHF
>TRBV11-2|TRBJ2-5|-
CASSSYETQYF
>TRBV6-5|TRBJ1-1|-
CATSGGTEAFF
>TRBV27|TRBJ2-5|-
CAAPGVAAETQYF
>TRBV7-2|TRBJ2-5|TRBD2
CASSFSGGQTQYF
>TRBV9|TRBJ2-5|-
CASSVSTRTTGSQETQYF
>TRBV10-3|TRBJ1-2|-
CAANREGYGYTF
>TRBV7-3|TRBJ1-1|-
CASSFLGGTEAFF
>TRBV7-2|TRBJ2-5|TRBD2
CASIPQRGGGETQYF
>TRBV10-3|TRBJ2-5|-
CAISEGDIFQETQYF
>TRBV2|TRBJ1-5|TRBD1
CASRAGQGARQPQHF
>TRBV5-1|TRBJ2-6|-
CASSGRLAGANVLTF
>TRBV15|TRBJ1-4|-
CATSRDQAGVGEKLFF
>TRBV7-2|TRBJ1-5|-
CASSLIADQPQHF
>TRBV5-1|TRBJ2-1|-
CASSLDQAYNEQFF
>TRBV30|TRBJ2-2|TRBD1
CAWRLTGTGVTGELFF
>TRBV20-1|TRBJ1-1|-
CSARRRTEAFF
>TRBV20-1|TRBJ2-7|-
CSGRTDYEQYF
>TRBV28|TRBJ2-1|-
CASSFGRAVEQFF
>TRBV5-1|TRBJ2-1|TRBD2
CASSLGTSGENEQFF
>TRBV5-1|TRBJ1-3|TRBD1
CASSLRRDRDF
>TRBV19|TRBJ1-6|-
CASSPHQGRPSPLHF
>TRBV7-8|TRBJ2-6|-
CASSLAESGANVLTF
>TRBV9|TRBJ2-3|-
CASSVAPTDTQYF
>TRBV9|TRBJ2-3|-
CASSVGALGGITDTQYF
>TRBV10-3|TRBJ1-1|TRBD1
CAISDIQGSDTEAFF
>TRBV6-5|TRBJ2-7|-
CASSYTILERQYF
>TRBV28|TRBJ2-6|-
CASSGGGASSGANVLTF
>TRBV7-3|TRBJ2-6|-
CASSSGGPGANVLTF
>TRBV5-1|TRBJ1-1|-
CASSTNQVLNTEAFF
>TRBV4-1|TRBJ2-2|TRBD2
CASSLLAGPNTGELFF
>TRBV5-8|TRBJ2-2|-
CASSPGTFTGELFF
>TRBV7-9|TRBJ2-1|-
CASSPGGQRSNNEQFF
>TRBV7-9|TRBJ2-3|-
CASSLKGGTDTQYF
>TRBV5-1|TRBJ1-1|TRBD1
CASSLTGVNTEAFF
>TRBV7-3|TRBJ2-1|-
CASSLRTDILDNEQFF
>TRBV7-9|TRBJ1-1|-
CASSSQGGTEAFF
>TRBV4-3|TRBJ2-7|-
CASSQFTSHTYEQYF
>TRBV5-1|TRBJ2-3|-
CASTQAGAEDTQYF
>TRBV4-1|TRBJ1-1|TRBD1
CASSQRQGTLNTEAFF
>TRBV11-1|TRBJ2-5|TRBD2
CASRSTSGGLETQYF
>TRBV18|TRBJ2-2|-
CASSPQQSLNTGELFF
>TRBV18|TRBJ1-1|-
CASSGAQPNTEAFF
>TRBV2|TRBJ1-2|-
CASSGDGYGYTF